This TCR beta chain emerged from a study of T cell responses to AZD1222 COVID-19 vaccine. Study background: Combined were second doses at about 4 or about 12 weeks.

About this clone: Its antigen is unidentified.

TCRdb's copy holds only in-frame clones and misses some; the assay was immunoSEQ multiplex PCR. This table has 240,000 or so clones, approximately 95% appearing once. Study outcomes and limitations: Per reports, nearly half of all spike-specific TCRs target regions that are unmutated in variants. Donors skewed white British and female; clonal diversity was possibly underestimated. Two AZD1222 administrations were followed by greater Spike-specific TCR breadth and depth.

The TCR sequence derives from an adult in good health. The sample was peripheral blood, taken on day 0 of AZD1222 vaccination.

CDR3 loop: CASSIVPGIAEAFF. The CDR3 DNA follows: TGTGCCAGTAGTATAGTTCCGGGAATTGCTGAAGCTTTCTTT. This chain joins TRBV19 and TRBJ1-1; D uncertain. Germline CDR1 and CDR2: LNHDA and SQIVND (reference sequence). This CDR3 comprises 14 residues. The V gene lost 1 base and the J gene lost 6 bases, with 12 bases spanning the gap.